The clone carrying this T cell receptor beta chain was detected only a few times. The target antigen is unknown. The record originates from a study of beta chain features in type 1 diabetes. About the study: The patient and healthy donor groups were comparable for age, gender and cell yields. General study points: The question of HLA type influencing TCRB rearrangement was one that remained unresolved here. Across all four CD4+ subsets, people with type 1 diabetes showed modestly shorter TCRB CDR3s.

CD4+ naive, central memory, regulatory and stem cell-like memory cells were sorted via CD45RO/CCR7/CD25/CD127/CD95/CD27. V was clipped by 2 bases and J by 11 bases, with 12 bases between them. Germline CDR1 DFQATT, CDR2 SNEGSKA (reference sequence). This CDR3 has 11 amino acids. Sequencing targeted expressed TCRB transcripts, as all isolated RNA had been reverse transcribed. Naive, central memory and regulatory T cell samples averaged about 3.57 million reads. The table came from immunoSEQ multiplex PCR; TCRdb's copy has only in-frame clones and leaves some out. Of about 170,000 clones in the sample, approximately 8.1% were seen once.

This TCR came from a woman aged 40 to 50 with type 1 diabetes. This chain links TRBV20-1 with TRBJ1-1; TRBD1 is a possible D gene (5 bases). Sample: central memory CD4+ T cells from blood. The CDR3 protein is CSARLGLGAFF. CDR3 sequence (DNA): TGCAGTGCTAGATTGGGGCTTGGGGCTTTCTTT.